The rows below give T cell receptor beta chains drawn from one sample of a study of T cell changes during pregnancy in multiple sclerosis. Profiling relied on immunoSEQ multiplex PCR, and the TCRdb table lists in-frame clones only, not all of them. The table records about 79,000 clones, 75% to 95% of them present only once. The material sequenced was CD4+ T cells from peripheral blood mononuclear cells, taken in the second trimester of pregnancy. These receptors came from a female donor with multiple sclerosis, enrolled in a pregnancy study. Each CDR3 is given without its conserved first and last residue. Each record gives: clone size, V gene, J gene, CDR3 length, CDR3 protein. Part of the rows lack a size; the others show once, few, many or a class for expanded clones.

-	TRBV28	TRBJ2-6	14	ASNANRGSGANVLT
-	TRBV11-2	TRBJ2-3	11	ASSSDRWDTQY
-	TRBV18	TRBJ2-1	10	ASSQPQGEQF
-	TRBV15	TRBJ2-1	12	ATSRDLAGAEQF
once	TRBV5-6	TRBJ1-5	12	ASSRPGSNQPQH
-	TRBV27	TRBJ2-5	11	ASSLSRVETQY
-	TRBV27	TRBJ2-7	12	ASSFRDTNYEQY
-	TRBV5-1	TRBJ1-3	11	ASSRDSGNTIY
-	TRBV6-5	TRBJ1-4	12	ASSYSRGNEKLF
once	TRBV6-5	TRBJ2-2	10	ASSYRGGELF
-	TRBV5-1	TRBJ1-2	11	ASSSGQVYGYT
-	TRBV5-4	TRBJ2-1	13	ASSPTSGGINEQF
-	TRBV7-6	TRBJ2-7	12	ASSPDRVGFEQY
-	TRBV20-1	TRBJ1-2	9	SASSSYGYT
-	TRBV30	TRBJ2-5	10	AWSREVETQY
-	TRBV29-1	TRBJ2-1	11	SVDPSGAGEQF
-	TRBV6-6	TRBJ1-1	12	ASSLRTANTEAF
-	TRBV19	TRBJ1-2	13	ASSSPGQGLYGYT
-	TRBV7-3	TRBJ2-1	13	ASSPRTSGVNEQF
-	TRBV7-6	TRBJ1-4	11	ASSPGQGEKLF
many	TRBV11-2	TRBJ2-2	15	ASSLDSRGGNTGELF
-	TRBV19	TRBJ1-1	12	ASAGGGSGTEAF
-	TRBV28	TRBJ2-3	12	ASSSLGGSDTQY
once	TRBV7-8	TRBJ2-2	14	ASRNYRTANTGELF
-	TRBV2	TRBJ1-2	9	ASNGNYGYT
-	TRBV30	TRBJ1-5	11	AWSVGGDQPQH
-	TRBV6-4	TRBJ1-6	11	ASSASRDSPLH
-	TRBV6-6	TRBJ1-6	13	ASNPGQGSNSPLH
-	TRBV19	TRBJ1-4	14	ASSIRETAAAEKLF
-	TRBV28	TRBJ2-7	10	ASGTGPHEQY
-	TRBV30	TRBJ1-1	9	AWSGQGEAF
-	TRBV2	TRBJ2-7	12	ATTKGGSPHEQY
-	TRBV30	TRBJ1-3	14	AWSVYRDRAGNTIY
-	TRBV28	TRBJ1-4	14	ASSLWNSATNEKLF
-	TRBV18	TRBJ1-1	12	ASSPSRANTEAF
-	TRBV12-5	TRBJ2-1	13	ASGTGTGSRNEQF
once	TRBV21-1	TRBJ1-2	17	ASSKENGEGGVEDYGYT
-	TRBV18	TRBJ1-2	12	ASSPGRANYGYT